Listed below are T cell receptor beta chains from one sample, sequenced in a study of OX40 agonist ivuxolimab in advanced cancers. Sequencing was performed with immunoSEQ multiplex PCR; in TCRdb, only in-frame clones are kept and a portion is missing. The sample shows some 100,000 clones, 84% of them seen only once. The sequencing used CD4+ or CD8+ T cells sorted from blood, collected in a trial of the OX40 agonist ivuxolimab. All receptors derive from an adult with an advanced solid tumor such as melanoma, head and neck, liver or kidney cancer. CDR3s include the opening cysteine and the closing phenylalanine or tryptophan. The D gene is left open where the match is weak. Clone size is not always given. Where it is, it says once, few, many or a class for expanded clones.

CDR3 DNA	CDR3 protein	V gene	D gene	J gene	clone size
TGCGCCAGCCAGACAGGGTACGCGAACACCGGGGAGCTGTTTTTT	CASQTGYANTGELFF	TRBV10-2	TRBD1	TRBJ2-2	NA
TGCGCCAGCAGCCAAGGACGGGATCAGCCCCAGCATTTT	CASSQGRDQPQHF	TRBV4-3	NA	TRBJ1-5	NA
TGTGCCAGCAGCCAGGACCAGGCTAACTATGGCTACACCTTC	CASSQDQANYGYTF	TRBV4-2	NA	TRBJ1-2	NA
TGTGCCAGCAGTGAAGAGCTAGGTAGCACAGATACGCAGTATTTT	CASSEELGSTDTQYF	TRBV6-1	NA	TRBJ2-3	NA
TGTGCCGGCATGGACGACTCCTACGAGCAGTACTTC	CAGMDDSYEQYF	TRBV2	NA	TRBJ2-7	NA
TGCGCCAGCAGTGAATGGACAGGAGACGATGAAAAACTGTTTTTT	CASSEWTGDDEKLFF	TRBV10-2	TRBD1	TRBJ1-4	NA
TGTGCCTGGAGTGTGCACTCCGGGACAGGGGGCCAGCCCCAGCATTTT	CAWSVHSGTGGQPQHF	TRBV30	TRBD1	TRBJ1-5	few
TGTGCCAGCAGTAAGGGGGGTAGCAATCAGCCCCAGCATTTT	CASSKGGSNQPQHF	TRBV28	NA	TRBJ1-5	NA
TGCAGCGTTGCTGAGGGGGCCAAAAACATTCAGTACTTC	CSVAEGAKNIQYF	TRBV29-1	NA	TRBJ2-4	NA
TGTGCCAGCAGCTTAAGGGGTGGCTCCTACAATGAGCAGTTCTTC	CASSLRGGSYNEQFF	TRBV7-9	NA	TRBJ2-1	NA
TGTGCCATCAACACAGGGGGCGGTGGCTACACCTTC	CAINTGGGGYTF	TRBV10-3	TRBD1	TRBJ1-2	NA
TGTGCCTGGAGTGGACAGCTACCCCAAGAGACCCAGTACTTC	CAWSGQLPQETQYF	TRBV30	NA	TRBJ2-5	NA
TGTGCCAGCATGCGCAGTGAATGGGTTACTGAAGCTTTCTTT	CASMRSEWVTEAFF	TRBV7-9	NA	TRBJ1-1	NA
TGTGCCAGCATGGCAGGGGACTCTGGAAACACCATATATTTT	CASMAGDSGNTIYF	TRBV28	NA	TRBJ1-3	NA
TGCGCCAGCACCCCTCCCGGGACCCCCAGCACTGAAGCTTTCTTT	CASTPPGTPSTEAFF	TRBV5-1	NA	TRBJ1-1	NA
TGCGCCAGCAGCTTGGCAGGGCTAGATGAAAAACTGTTTTTT	CASSLAGLDEKLFF	TRBV5-1	NA	TRBJ1-4	NA
TGTGCCAGCGGGATTACGGGACAGGGGGATCAGCCCCAGCATTTT	CASGITGQGDQPQHF	TRBV28	TRBD1	TRBJ1-5	few
TGTGCCAGTAGACAGGGCCACTCTGGGGCCAACGTCCTGACTTTC	CASRQGHSGANVLTF	TRBV28	TRBD1	TRBJ2-6	NA
TGTGCCAGCAGTGAACAGGGGAGCGGTGGCTACACCTTC	CASSEQGSGGYTF	TRBV6-1	NA	TRBJ1-2	NA
TGTGCCAGCAGCTTAATCCCGGCAGGGATGGATGGCTACACCTTC	CASSLIPAGMDGYTF	TRBV7-3	NA	TRBJ1-2	NA
TGTGCCAGCAGCCCCGACAGGGCAACCGGGGAGCTGTTTTTT	CASSPDRATGELFF	TRBV7-9	TRBD1	TRBJ2-2	NA
TGTGCCAGCAGTCCCAACCAAGAGACCCAGTACTTC	CASSPNQETQYF	TRBV27	NA	TRBJ2-5	NA
TGTGCCAGCAGTGATGGATGGGGATCTGGAAACACCATATATTTT	CASSDGWGSGNTIYF	TRBV25-1	NA	TRBJ1-3	once
TGTGCCAGCAGCCGGGACAGTATTCGCACAGATACGCAGTATTTT	CASSRDSIRTDTQYF	TRBV9	TRBD1	TRBJ2-3	NA